This note documents a single T cell receptor (beta chain) sequence. The antigen it recognizes is unknown. No much larger clone exists at a distance of one base, and base qualities are not known. The data were obtained in a study of T cells after yellow fever vaccination (dated by TCRdb to between 2018 and 2021). About the investigation overall: The SMART-Seq v4 Ultra Low Input RNA kit was used to prepare libraries from fractions with low cell numbers. The cohort comprised two healthy male donors, one aged 18 to 29 and one aged 30 to 40 years. To follow T-cell clones before and after primary and booster YFV17D yellow fever vaccination, bulk TCR alpha and beta repertoires were sequenced over time. Blood samples were taken at several timepoints before and after primary and secondary immunization, and bulk PBMC replicates and cell subsets were isolated. Overall study results and their limits: After the booster, most of the clones that had expanded following primary vaccination were detected again (almost 98% of CD4 and around 88% of CD8), which suggests that memory was broadly maintained. The secondary T-cell response was found to be weaker but faster than the primary response, with a peak reached on day 5 rather than on day 15. Only a couple of donors were included in the study, so the extent to which the findings can be generalized is limited. Computational filtering was needed because FACS-sorted repertoires could contain abundant contaminating clonotypes from the bulk population. A small share of clonotypes was detected in both CD4 and CD8 compartments, with the overlap likely arising from convergent recombination.

Via the germline V gene (reference sequence), CDR1 is LGHDT and CDR2 YNNKEL. Inclusive of the bounding cysteine and phenylalanine, the CDR3 is 15 residues long. Only CDR3 DNA is held: 45 bases, read in frame from base 1. Trimming accounts for 8 bases at V and 0 bases at J, while the number of junction bases matched to no gene is 6. The sample's treatment or condition, from its label and the paper: live attenuated yellow fever vaccine strain. A standard Ficoll-Paque protocol was used to isolate PBMCs from peripheral blood. Dynabeads CD4 and CD8 positive selection kits were used to isolate CD4 and CD8 T-cell fractions. TriZol was used to extract RNA from bulk PBMCs, from CD4 and CD8 fractions, and from dextramer-positive and dextramer-negative fractions. For sequencing, an Illumina NovaSeq 6000 was employed. Synthesis of TCR cDNA relied on 5'RACE template switching, a step that introduced a universal primer site along with unique molecular identifiers. Priming of cDNA synthesis was performed from both the TCR alpha and TCR beta constant segments. Libraries were amplified in two PCR steps, with sample barcodes and sequencing adapters added in the second step. Libraries were sequenced on Illumina HiSeq 2500 (2x100 bp) or NovaSeq (2x150 bp). Per the source publication's procedure: Reads were demultiplexed and collapsed into UMI consensus sequences with MIGEC, and V(D)J alignment was performed with MiXCR. Vaccine-responding clonotypes were defined with edgeR using replicate PBMC samples, requiring FDR below 0.01 and a log2 fold change above 5 up to day 15. Bulk clonotypes were assigned CD4 or CD8 identity according to which sequenced CD4 or CD8 repertoire held them at higher abundance. TCRdb's own reprocessing of the public reads used fastp at Q25 and MiXCR and kept productive beta chains. A single entry per CDR3 protein holds the most common genes and DNA from its merged rows. In this record, the V and J calls reflect TCRdb's handling and not the investigators' own analysis. This sample has approximately 330,000 distinct CDR3 sequences in its table, and approximately 13% of those were observed once. Jointly, the top ten make up 2.5% to 4% of the sample.

The chain is assembled from TRBV3-1 and TRBJ2-1; 8 central nucleotides agree with TRBD2. This TCR was recovered from a man in his late teens or twenties who received the YFV17D yellow fever vaccine. Specimen: CD4+ T cells sorted from PBMCs, collected 15 days after the yellow fever booster vaccination. The DNA sequence is TGTGCCAGCTACCCCGCGGGGGGCTCCTACAATGAGCAGTTCTTC. Its translation is CASYPAGGSYNEQFF.